Presented here are 24 T cell receptor beta chains from one specimen sequenced in a study of shared clonotypes between healthy human individuals. Profiling relied on immunoSEQ multiplex PCR, and the TCRdb table lists in-frame clones only, not all of them. The sample shows a few million clones, over 90% of them seen only once. The sequenced sample consisted of naive CD4+ T cells from PBMCs. Subset: CD45RA+ positively selected. The receptors come from a man aged 18 to 29 in good health. Some clones in this sample may be carry-over from other donors' samples.

This clone was found many times. The rearrangement joins TRBV11-2 to TRBJ2-3; 7 bases align to TRBD2. Per germline, CDR1 SGHAT and CDR2 FQNNGV. V lost 7 bases, J lost 5 bases, and 9 bases stayed unmatched. The CDR3 extends over 14 amino acids. DNA of the CDR3: TGTGCCAGCACCATCCGGGGGGATGAAGATACGCAGTATTTT. It yields the protein CASTIRGDEDTQYF. The full variable domain, completed using reference TRBV11-2 and TRBJ2-3, is EAGVAQSPRYKIIEKRQSVAFWCNPISGHATLYWYQQILGQGPKLLIQFQNNGVVDDSQLPKDRFSAERLKGVDSTLKIQPAKLEDSAVYLCASTIRGDEDTQYFGPGTRLTVL.

The chain employs TRBV19 and TRBJ1-2; a possible D gene is TRBD1 (5 bases). Per the germline V gene, CDR1 is LNHDA and CDR2 is SQIVND (reference sequence). With 3 bases removed from V and 8 bases from J, the gap between germline ends came to 10 bases. This CDR3 comprises 12 residues. The CDR3 region is CASSITGGGYTF. CDR3 nucleotides: TGTGCCAGTAGTATTACAGGAGGAGGCTACACCTTC.

The V and J genes are TRBV5-1 and TRBJ2-1; D is ambiguous. This CDR3 contains 13 residues. With 4 bases removed from V and 6 bases from J, the gap between germline ends came to 11 bases. Germline CDR1 reads SGHRS; CDR2 reads YFSETQ. CDR3 region: CASSALMFNEQFF. Written as DNA, the CDR3 is TGCGCCAGCAGCGCCCTAATGTTCAATGAGCAGTTCTTC.

The J gene is TRBJ1-2, the V gene TRBV6-1; D is ambiguous. The CDR3 runs 12 residues. V dropped 6 bases and J dropped 6 bases, with 11 bases sitting between them. Per germline, CDR1 MNHNS and CDR2 SASEGT. CDR3 DNA sequence: TGTGCCAGCAGAAAAGGGCCAAATGGCTACACCTTC. It codes for CASRKGPNGYTF.

The J gene is TRBJ2-7, the V gene TRBV6-1; 8 bases line up with TRBD1. The V and J ends lost 3 bases and 3 bases, in that order; junction bases with no gene match: 10. Germline CDR1 reads MNHNS; CDR2 reads SASEGT. This CDR3 is built from 16 residues. The CDR3 nucleotides are TGTGCCAGCAGTGACGACAGGGGAATCGGGATCTACGAGCAGTACTTC. It is translated as CASSDDRGIGIYEQYF.

The chain recombines TRBV9 with TRBJ1-2, with no clear D. The CDR3 is made up of 14 amino acids. CDR1 and CDR2 from the germline V gene are SGDLS and YYNGEE. With 3 bases removed from V and 8 bases from J, the gap between germline ends came to 17 bases. This CDR3 reads CASSGRHEARGYTF. The CDR3 nucleotides are TGTGCCAGCAGCGGCCGACACGAAGCGCGAGGCTACACCTTC.

This clone was detected once. V and J are TRBV19 and TRBJ1-1; 8 nucleotides line up with TRBD1. Trimming at V came to 5 bases and at J to 4 bases, leaving 9 bases not matched to a gene. In germline, CDR1 is LNHDA, CDR2 SQIVND (reference sequence). This CDR3 comprises 15 residues. The DNA of the CDR3 is TGTGCCAGTAGTGTTTGGATTACAGGGGGCACTGAAGCTTTCTTT. Its protein product is CASSVWITGGTEAFF.

This clone has just one count. This chain connects TRBV28 to TRBJ2-6; no clear D. This CDR3 has 14 residues. Trimming took off 4 bases at V and 2 bases at J, with 6 bases between the two ends. In germline, CDR1 is MDHEN, CDR2 SYDVKM. CDR3 nucleotides: TGTGCCAGCAGTTGGATGCCTGGGGCCAACGTCCTGACTTTC. Protein sequence: CASSWMPGANVLTF. The full variable domain, rest sourced from reference TRBV28 and TRBJ2-6, is DVKVTQSSRYLVKRTGEKVFLECVQDMDHENMFWYRQDPGLGLRLIYFSYDVKMKEKGDIPEGYSVSREKKERFSLILESASTNQTSMYLCASSWMPGANVLTFGAGSRLTVL.

For the CDR3, the DNA is TGTGCCAGCAGCTTGAGTGCGGGAGCGTACAATGAGCAGTTCTTC. Protein product: CASSLSAGAYNEQFF. The chain carries TRBV5-8 and TRBJ2-1, with 7 bases lining up with TRBD2. The V gene end was trimmed by 1 base and the J gene end by 4 bases; junction bases not matched to a gene: 5. Germline loops: CDR1 SGHTS, CDR2 YDEGEE. CDR3 size: 15 residues.

The chain carries TRBV4-2 and TRBJ2-7, with 14 bases identical to TRBD2. The V and J ends lost 3 bases and 7 bases, in that order; junction bases with no gene match: 8. The CDR3 consists of 16 residues. In germline, CDR1 is LGHNA, CDR2 YNFKEQ. The CDR3 DNA follows: TGTGCCAGCAGCCATTTTTCGGGACTAGCGGGAGAGGAGCAGTACTTC. Translated, it gives CASSHFSGLAGEEQYF.

The chain combines TRBV29-1 with TRBJ1-2; TRBD1 matches at 8 bases. The V segment lost 4 bases and the J segment 7 bases; nucleotides outside the gene matches: 5. The germline gives CDR1 SQVTM, CDR2 ANQGSEA. The CDR3 loop spans 12 amino acids. The CDR3 here is CSVGTGSIGYTF. As DNA, the CDR3 is TGCAGCGTTGGGACAGGGAGTATTGGCTACACCTTC.

This chain connects TRBV6-6 to TRBJ2-2, with D unresolved. Looked up from germline, CDR1 is MNHNY and CDR2 is SVGAGI (reference sequence). The CDR3 runs 16 residues. The ends were cut back, 7 bases at V and 6 bases at J, with 21 bases in the middle. This CDR3 reads CASKFLRMTEPGELFF. The CDR3 DNA sequence: TGTGCCAGCAAATTCTTACGGATGACCGAACCCGGGGAGCTGTTTTTT.

This chain joins TRBV4-3 and TRBJ2-7; maybe TRBD1 (6 bases). From germline, CDR1 is LGHNA and CDR2 YSLEER. CDR3 size: 15 residues. Trimming left V 1 base short and J 1 base short, with 11 bases between. CDR3 bases: TGCGCCAGCAGCCAAGGGGTGGACAGTTCCTACGAGCAGTACTTC. It encodes CASSQGVDSSYEQYF.

This chain joins TRBV5-1 and TRBJ2-1, with TRBD2 as a possible D gene (5 bases). Germline CDR1 SGHRS, CDR2 YFSETQ. With 0 bases removed from V and 7 bases from J, the gap between germline ends came to 14 bases. CDR3 length equals 15 residues. CDR3 in DNA: TGCGCCAGCAGCTTGGCGCCAGCGGAAAGGAATGAGCAGTTCTTC. Encoded protein: CASSLAPAERNEQFF.

Details on this clone: Different DNA sequences within this sample yield the same CDR3. The rearrangement joins TRBV5-1 to TRBJ1-1, with D uncertain. CDR1 and CDR2 (germline): SGHRS, YFSETQ. The ends were cut back, 4 bases at V and 0 bases at J, with 7 bases in the middle. The CDR3 totals 13 residues. CDR3 DNA sequence: TGCGCCAGCAGCGAAGGAATGAACACTGAAGCTTTCTTT. Its protein product is CASSEGMNTEAFF.

The rearrangement links TRBV11-2 to TRBJ2-5; TRBD2 aligns across 10 bases. V lost 5 bases to trimming and J lost 1 base; unmatched junction nucleotides: 7. Germline CDR1 is SGHAT and CDR2 is FQNNGV. This CDR3 is built from 16 residues. The CDR3 DNA reads as TGTGCCAGCAGCCGATGGACTAGCGGTTCCCAAGAGACCCAGTACTTC. Amino acid sequence: CASSRWTSGSQETQYF.

The CDR3 protein is CASLLAGQNETTNEKLFF. The CDR3 DNA reads as TGTGCCAGCCTGCTAGCGGGTCAAAATGAAACAACTAATGAAAAACTGTTTTTT. The chain uses TRBV25-1 and TRBJ1-4, with D unresolved. Germline values: CDR1 MGHDK, CDR2 SYGVNS. The CDR3 totals 18 residues. The V and J ends lost 8 bases and 0 bases respectively, with 22 bases between them.

The genes are TRBV11-2 and TRBJ2-3; 9 bases map to TRBD2. The CDR3 spans 15 residues. Germline CDR1 reads SGHAT; CDR2 reads FQNNGV. Trimming removed 5 bases from V and 6 bases from J; junction bases left unmatched: 9. CDR3 residues: CASSLSGSLGDTQYF. CDR3 in DNA: TGTGCCAGCAGCCTTAGCGGGAGCCTCGGGGATACGCAGTATTTT.

The chain recombines TRBV27 with TRBJ2-7; perhaps TRBD1 as D (5 bases). V was cut by 3 bases and J by 6 bases, with 18 bases left in between. In germline, CDR1 is MNHEY, CDR2 SMNVEV (reference sequence). CDR3 length equals 15 residues. In DNA, the CDR3 is TGTGCCAGCAGTTTTCAGGGAAACCGCCTCGGCGAGCAGTACTTC. Protein sequence: CASSFQGNRLGEQYF.

This chain connects TRBV4-2 to TRBJ2-1, with 11 bases lining up with TRBD2. From germline, CDR1 is LGHNA and CDR2 YNFKEQ. J gave up 5 bases and V 6 bases, and 9 bases lay outside the gene matches. CDR3 length equals 16 residues. The CDR3 coding sequence is TGTGCCAGCAGACCTATAGCGGGAGGGAAAGACAATGAGCAGTTCTTC. Translating gives CASRPIAGGKDNEQFF.

The gene calls are TRBV10-3 and TRBJ2-3, with TRBD1 identical over 7 bases. Per the germline V gene, CDR1 is ENHRY and CDR2 is SYGVKD. This CDR3 spans 14 amino acids. V was pared by 2 bases and J by 2 bases, with 1 base of the junction left unmatched. The CDR3 DNA is TGTGCCATCAGTGAGGACAGGGACACAGATACGCAGTATTTT. It specifies CAISEDRDTDTQYF.

The chain combines TRBV29-1 with TRBJ1-5; D uncertain. Germline loops: CDR1 SQVTM, CDR2 ANQGSEA. The CDR3 sequence is 14 residues long. V lost 4 bases and J lost 2, with 12 bases in between. CDR3 nucleotides: TGCAGCGTTGGCTGGACGGAAGGCAATCAGCCCCAGCATTTT. The encoded protein is CSVGWTEGNQPQHF.

This clone was seen only a few times. The rearrangement joins TRBV27 to TRBJ1-5; D possibly corresponds to TRBD1 (6 bases). Germline V gene data show CDR1 as MNHEY and CDR2 as SMNVEV (reference sequence). V gave up 6 bases and J gave up 1 base, with 7 bases separating them. This CDR3 region has 13 residues. The CDR3 protein is CASRDRSNQPQHF. DNA for the CDR3: TGTGCCAGCAGGGACAGAAGCAATCAGCCCCAGCATTTT.

The chain links TRBV14 to TRBJ1-3; D gene uncertain. V was clipped by 4 bases and J by 0 bases, with 10 bases between them. The length of the CDR3 is 15 residues. Germline CDR1 and CDR2: SGHDN and FVKESK. The CDR3 here is CASSRLPGSGNTIYF. The CDR3 nucleotides read TGTGCCAGCAGCCGGTTACCAGGCTCTGGAAACACCATATATTTT.